Described below is a single T cell receptor (beta chain) sequence and its context. Looked up from germline, CDR1 is SGHAT and CDR2 is FQNNGV. The CDR3 sequence is 17 residues long. J was trimmed by 6 bases and V by 5 bases; bases with no gene match: 12. The data stem from a study of blood T cell repertoires in COVID-19. Authors' data handling: Amplification of reference gene primers was used by the study to estimate nucleated cell counts. Using immunoSEQ multiplex PCR, the repertoire was profiled, and TCRdb retains in-frame clones only, with some absent. That table is the source of V, J and clone size, and D and trimming were worked out from the DNA. The data hold about 400,000 clones, with over 75% observed a single time.

Input material: PBMCs or T cells enriched from blood (not recorded which). The chain recombines TRBV11-2 with TRBJ2-2; TRBD2 matches at 10 bases. The sequence derives from a woman aged 40 to 50 with acute COVID-19. CDR3 in DNA: TGTGCCAGCAGCGTAACGGGACTAGCGCTTATCCCCGGGGAGCTGTTTTTT. It codes for CASSVTGLALIPGELFF.